One sample yielded the 21 T cell receptor beta chains listed below, sequenced in a study of blood T cell repertoires in COVID-19. Generated by immunoSEQ multiplex PCR, the TCRdb table keeps only in-frame clones and is missing some. The table records over 100,000 clones, 80% to 90% of them present only once. Sequenced sample: peripheral blood. All receptors derive from a woman aged 80 or over with active or convalescent COVID-19.

The chain combines TRBV19 with TRBJ2-7; no firm D call. Trimming pared 3 bases from V and 0 bases from J, leaving 12 bases between. Looked up from germline, CDR1 is LNHDA and CDR2 is SQIVND (reference sequence). CDR3 length: 15 residues. The CDR3 region has the DNA TGTGCCAGTAGTATCTTGCCTAGTAGCTCCTACGAGCAGTACTTC. Translating gives CASSILPSSSYEQYF.

This clone came up once. V is TRBV2 and J is TRBJ1-2; 7 bases match TRBD1. With 6 bases clipped from V and 8 bases from J, the junction kept 6 bases outside the gene matches. The CDR3 contains 12 residues. Germline values: CDR1 SNHLY, CDR2 FYNNEI. The CDR3 nucleotides read TGTGCCAGCAGCCGGGACAGAGGGGGCTACACCTTC. The encoded protein is CASSRDRGGYTF.

The V gene is TRBV7-9, the J gene TRBJ1-1, with D possibly matching TRBD1 (5 bases). The CDR3 totals 16 residues. Germline V gene data show CDR1 as SEHNR and CDR2 as FQNEAQ (reference sequence). With 5 bases removed from V and 0 bases from J, the gap between germline ends came to 16 bases. The DNA for the CDR3 is TGTGCCAGCAGCCCCCCCTGGGGCGCCTTGAACACTGAAGCTTTCTTT. Its protein product is CASSPPWGALNTEAFF.

This clone showed up just once. The chain uses TRBV28 and TRBJ2-3; D call uncertain. The CDR3 runs to 12 residues. The V end was cut by 6 bases, the J end by 6 bases, with 10 bases between. Germline lookup yields CDR1 MDHEN and CDR2 SYDVKM. CDR3 in amino acids: CASRASGDTQYF. The CDR3, as DNA: TGTGCCAGCAGAGCTAGTGGGGATACGCAGTATTTT.

V gene TRBV18 combines with J gene TRBJ2-1; D not resolved. Per germline, CDR1 KGHSH and CDR2 LQKENI. The CDR3 is made up of 16 amino acids. Deletions cut 1 base from V and 0 bases from J, with 10 bases between. CDR3 sequence: CASSPRRMSSYNEQFF. The CDR3 nucleotides read TGTGCCAGCTCACCACGGCGGATGAGCTCCTACAATGAGCAGTTCTTC.

The chain uses TRBV5-8 and TRBJ2-5; 7 bases fit TRBD2. V was pared by 4 bases and J by 2 bases, with 14 bases of the junction left unmatched. Germline CDR1 and CDR2: SGHTS and YDEGEE. The CDR3 covers 17 residues. CDR3 region: CASSPARGTSVQETQYF. As DNA, the CDR3 is TGTGCCAGCAGCCCGGCACGGGGAACTAGCGTTCAAGAGACCCAGTACTTC.

Notes on this clone: The junction and the germline gene differ at one end; a read error may be behind it. V is TRBV28 and J is TRBJ1-4, with D tentatively TRBD1 (5 bases). CDR3 length equals 13 residues. Per the germline V gene, CDR1 is MDHEN and CDR2 is SYDVKM. The CDR3 DNA is TGTGCCAGCAGTTCAGGGTCTAAAGAAAAACTGTTTTTT. Translation: CASSSGSKEKLFF.

The chain carries TRBV29-1 and TRBJ2-2, with a weak D call TRBD2 (6 bases). Germline V gene sequence: CDR1 SQVTM, CDR2 ANQGSEA. Trimming took 1 base from V and 0 from J, leaving 6 bases between them. CDR3 length: 14 amino acids. The DNA of the CDR3 is TGCAGCGTTGAAGCGGGAGCGAACACCGGGGAGCTGTTTTTT. This codes for CSVEAGANTGELFF.

Many counts were recorded for this clone. V is TRBV27 and J is TRBJ1-2; no firm D call. In germline, CDR1 is MNHEY, CDR2 SMNVEV (reference sequence). V shed 6 bases and J shed 0 bases, with 8 bases lying between them. The CDR3 has 13 amino acids. In DNA, the CDR3 is TGTGCCAGCAGCTTTGACTCTAACTATGGCTACACCTTC. Its protein is CASSFDSNYGYTF.

V usage is TRBV5-1 and J usage is TRBJ2-5; 8 bases map to TRBD2. There are 16 residues in the CDR3. Germline assignment: CDR1 SGHRS and CDR2 YFSETQ. J gave up 5 bases and V 5 bases, and 14 bases lay outside the gene matches. The CDR3: CASRGDGAGVWETQYF. The CDR3 nucleotides read TGCGCCAGCAGAGGGGATGGAGCGGGAGTGTGGGAGACCCAGTACTTC.

The chain links TRBV5-6 to TRBJ1-2; 8 bases match TRBD1. The V gene's germline CDR1 is SGHDT and CDR2 YYEEEE. The CDR3 runs to 13 residues. V was pared by 3 bases and J by 3 bases, with 1 base of the junction left unmatched. The CDR3 nucleotides read TGTGCCAGCAGCTGGGGACAGGACTATGGCTACACCTTC. It yields the protein CASSWGQDYGYTF.

This chain connects TRBV20-1 to TRBJ1-2; possible D gene TRBD1, 6 bases. The CDR3 consists of 11 residues. From germline, CDR1 is DFQATT and CDR2 SNEGSKA (reference sequence). The V and J ends lost 7 bases and 4 bases respectively, with 10 bases between them. The CDR3 sequence is CSEDSAYGYTF. For the CDR3, the DNA is TGCAGTGAGGACAGTGCCTATGGCTACACCTTC.

This chain joins TRBV7-2 and TRBJ1-2, with 7 bases fitting TRBD1. The trim removed 3 bases at V and 5 bases at J, leaving 6 bases unmatched. The CDR3 runs to 14 residues. In germline, CDR1 is SGHTA, CDR2 FQGNSA. CDR3 sequence (DNA): TGTGCCAGCAGCTTCAGGGACAGCTCATATGGCTACACCTTC. This translates into CASSFRDSSYGYTF.

As regards this clone: Sequence at one end of the junction differs from germline and may be a read error. The gene calls are TRBV4-2 and TRBJ2-1; 13 nucleotides line up with TRBD2. The CDR3 length is 17 residues. Germline loops: CDR1 LGHNA, CDR2 YNFKEQ. The CDR3 DNA is TGTGCCAGCAGCCTCGGGACTAGCGGGAACTCCTATAATGAGCAGTTCTTC. It specifies CASSLGTSGNSYNEQFF.

The CDR3 region is CASSLPGAEKLFF. The CDR3 nucleotides read TGTGCCAGCAGCCTACCGGGAGCCGAAAAACTGTTTTTT. The chain recombines TRBV7-9 with TRBJ1-4; the D is unclear. Trimming removed 5 bases from V and 8 bases from J, with 12 bases in between. The CDR3 totals 13 residues. Germline assignment: CDR1 SEHNR and CDR2 FQNEAQ (reference sequence).

The chain recombines TRBV5-1 with TRBJ2-2; 10 bases agree with TRBD2. Losses at the gene ends were 0 bases for V and 5 bases for J; bases not matched to a gene: 1. The length of the CDR3 is 15 residues. Germline values: CDR1 SGHRS, CDR2 YFSETQ. CDR3 sequence: CASSLEAGGTGELFF. In nucleotides, the CDR3 is TGCGCCAGCAGCTTGGAAGCGGGAGGGACCGGGGAGCTGTTTTTT.

The gene calls are TRBV15 and TRBJ2-3; 14 positions match TRBD2. The CDR3 is 17 amino acids. The germline V gene has CDR1 LNHNV and CDR2 YYDKDF (reference sequence). V shed 4 bases and J 4 bases; nucleotides not matched to a gene: 7. The CDR3 DNA follows: TGTGCCACCAGCAAGGGGACTAGCGGGAGTTGGGCAGATACGCAGTATTTT. Translating it yields CATSKGTSGSWADTQYF.

The chain has TRBV5-5 and TRBJ1-2; D is ambiguous. This CDR3 spans 15 amino acids. Per germline, CDR1 SGHKS and CDR2 YYEKEE (reference sequence). Trimming left V 0 bases short and J 7 bases short, with 16 bases between. CDR3 nucleotides: TGTGCCAGCAGCTTGGAATCGGGGAGAGCGTCTGGCTACACCTTC. It translates to CASSLESGRASGYTF.

The V and J genes are TRBV19 and TRBJ2-1; 7 positions match TRBD2. Germline V gene lookup returns CDR1 LNHDA and CDR2 SQIVND (reference sequence). The CDR3 runs to 16 residues. Trimming at V came to 4 bases and at J to 3 bases, leaving 9 bases not matched to a gene. CDR3 nucleotides: TGTGCCAGTAGTAGGGCTAGCGGCCCTATCTACAATGAGCAGTTCTTC. Translating it yields CASSRASGPIYNEQFF.

The chain links TRBV23-1 to TRBJ1-5; D is undetermined. TRBV23-1 is classed as an ORF, of uncertain function. The CDR3 has 18 residues. V was clipped by 7 bases and J by 0 bases, with 22 bases between them. The CDR3 bases are TGCGCCAGCACCCCCCGGGAACGGACCCCTTATAGCAATCAGCCCCAGCATTTT. Encoded protein: CASTPRERTPYSNQPQHF.

The rearrangement links TRBV4-2 to TRBJ2-2; TRBD2 agrees at 10 bases. There are 17 residues in the CDR3. The germline gives CDR1 LGHNA, CDR2 YNFKEQ. V gave up 3 bases and J gave up 1 base; unmatched junction bases: 5. This CDR3 reads CASSHLGLAENTGELFF. Written as DNA, the CDR3 is TGTGCCAGCAGCCATTTAGGACTAGCGGAGAACACCGGGGAGCTGTTTTTT.